What follows are 2 T cell receptor beta chains derived from one specimen sequenced in a study of T cell responses to AZD1222 COVID-19 vaccine. Libraries were prepared by immunoSEQ multiplex PCR; TCRdb keeps only in-frame clonotypes and omits some of them. The sample has under 150,000 clones, over 75% seen once. The sample consisted of peripheral blood, taken on day 0 of AZD1222 vaccination. Receptors originate from an adult in good health.

V usage is TRBV5-1 and J usage is TRBJ1-1; the match to TRBD1 covers 10 bases. Losses at the gene ends were 4 bases for V and 6 bases for J; bases not matched to a gene: 3. Germline CDR1 SGHRS, CDR2 YFSETQ. The CDR3 length is 13 residues. The CDR3 DNA reads TGCGCCAGCAGCCTGACAGGGGGCCCTGAAGCTTTCTTT. Translating it yields CASSLTGGPEAFF.

This chain uses TRBV7-2 with TRBJ2-7; 7 positions agree with TRBD1. The V gene's germline CDR1 is SGHTA and CDR2 FQGNSA. Trimming cost V 5 bases and J 7 bases; bases outside gene matches: 11. This CDR3 is 14 amino acids long. CDR3 DNA: TGTGCCAGCAGCGAACAGGGGCCAGGGGGTGAGCAGTACTTC. Encoded protein: CASSEQGPGGEQYF.